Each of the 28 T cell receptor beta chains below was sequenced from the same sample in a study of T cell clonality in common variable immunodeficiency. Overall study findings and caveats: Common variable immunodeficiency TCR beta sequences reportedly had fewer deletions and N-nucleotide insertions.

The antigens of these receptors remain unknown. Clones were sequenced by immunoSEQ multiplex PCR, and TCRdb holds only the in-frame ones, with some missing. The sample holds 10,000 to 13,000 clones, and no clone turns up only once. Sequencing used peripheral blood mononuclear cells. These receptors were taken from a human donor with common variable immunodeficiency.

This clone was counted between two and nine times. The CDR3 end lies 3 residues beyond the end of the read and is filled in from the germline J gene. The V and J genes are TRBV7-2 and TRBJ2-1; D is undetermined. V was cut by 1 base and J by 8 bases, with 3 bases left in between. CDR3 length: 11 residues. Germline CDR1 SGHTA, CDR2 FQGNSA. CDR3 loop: CASSLGDEQFF. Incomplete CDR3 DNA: TGTGCCAGCAGCTTAGGCGATGAG.

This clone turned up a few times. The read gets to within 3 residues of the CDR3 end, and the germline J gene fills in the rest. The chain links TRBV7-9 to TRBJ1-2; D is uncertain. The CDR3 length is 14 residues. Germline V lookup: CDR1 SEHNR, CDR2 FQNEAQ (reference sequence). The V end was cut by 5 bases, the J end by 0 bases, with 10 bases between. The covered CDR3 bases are TGTGCCAGCAGCCCCTCGGGGACTAACTATGGC. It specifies CASSPSGTNYG. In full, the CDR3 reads CASSPSGTNYGYTF.

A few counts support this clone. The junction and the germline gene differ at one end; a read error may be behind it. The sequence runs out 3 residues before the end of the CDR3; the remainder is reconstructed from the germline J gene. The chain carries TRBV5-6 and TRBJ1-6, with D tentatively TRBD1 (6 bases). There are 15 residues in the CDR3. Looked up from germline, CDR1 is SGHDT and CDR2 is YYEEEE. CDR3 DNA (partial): TGTGCCAGCAACTTGAATCGGGGGGCGCGTTCACCC. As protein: CASNLNRGARSP. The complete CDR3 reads CASNLNRGARSPLHF.

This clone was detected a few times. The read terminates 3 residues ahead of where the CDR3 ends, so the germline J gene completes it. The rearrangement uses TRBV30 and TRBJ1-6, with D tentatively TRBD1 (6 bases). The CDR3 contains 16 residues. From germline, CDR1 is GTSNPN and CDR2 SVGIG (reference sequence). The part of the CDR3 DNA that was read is TGTGCCTGGAGTGTATCCGGCAGGGGCTTTGGTGAGGCC. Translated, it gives CAWSVSGRGFGEA. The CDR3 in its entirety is CAWSVSGRGFGEALHF.

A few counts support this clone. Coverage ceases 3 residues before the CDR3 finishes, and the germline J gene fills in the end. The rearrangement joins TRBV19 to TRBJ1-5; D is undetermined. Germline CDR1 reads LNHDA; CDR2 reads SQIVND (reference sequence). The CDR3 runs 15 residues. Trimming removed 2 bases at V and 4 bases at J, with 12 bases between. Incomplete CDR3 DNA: TGTGCCAGTAGTATAAGTAGGGCACGTAATCAGCCC. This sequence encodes CASSISRARNQP. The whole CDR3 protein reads CASSISRARNQPQHF. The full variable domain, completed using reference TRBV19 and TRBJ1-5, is DGGITQSPKYLFRKEGQNVTLSCEQNLNHDAMYWYRQDPGQGLRLIYYSQIVNDFQKGDIAEGYSVSREKKESFPLTVTSAQKNPTAFYLCASSISRARNQPQHFGDGTRLSIL.

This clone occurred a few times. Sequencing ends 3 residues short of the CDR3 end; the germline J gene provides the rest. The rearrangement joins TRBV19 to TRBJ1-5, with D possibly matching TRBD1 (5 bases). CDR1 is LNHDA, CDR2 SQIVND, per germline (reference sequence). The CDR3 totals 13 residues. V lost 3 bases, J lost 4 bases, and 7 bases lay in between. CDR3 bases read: TGTGCCAGTAGTATTCGACAGAATCAGCCC. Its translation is CASSIRQNQP. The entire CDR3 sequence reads CASSIRQNQPQHF.

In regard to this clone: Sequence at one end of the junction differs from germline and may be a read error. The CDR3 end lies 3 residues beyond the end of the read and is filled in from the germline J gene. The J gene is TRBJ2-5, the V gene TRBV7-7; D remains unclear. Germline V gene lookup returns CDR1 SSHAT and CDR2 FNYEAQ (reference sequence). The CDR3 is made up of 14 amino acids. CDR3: CASSLSGYQETQYF. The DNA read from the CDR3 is TGTGCTAGCAGCTTATCCGGGTACCAAGAGACC.

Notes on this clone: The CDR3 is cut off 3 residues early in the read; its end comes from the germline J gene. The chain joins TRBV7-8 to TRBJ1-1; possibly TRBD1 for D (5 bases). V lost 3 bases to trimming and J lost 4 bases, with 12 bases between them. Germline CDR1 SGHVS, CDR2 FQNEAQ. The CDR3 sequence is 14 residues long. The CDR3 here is CASSFAGGGTEAFF. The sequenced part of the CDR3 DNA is TGTGCCAGCAGCTTCGCCGGGGGGGGCACTGAA.

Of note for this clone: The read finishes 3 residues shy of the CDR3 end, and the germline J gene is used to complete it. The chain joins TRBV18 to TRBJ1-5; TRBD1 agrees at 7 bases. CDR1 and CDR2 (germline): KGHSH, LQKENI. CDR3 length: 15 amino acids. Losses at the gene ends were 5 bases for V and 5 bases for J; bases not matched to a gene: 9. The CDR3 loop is CASSDPDRDYQPQHF. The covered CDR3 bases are TGTGCCAGCTCAGACCCAGACAGGGATTATCAGCCC.

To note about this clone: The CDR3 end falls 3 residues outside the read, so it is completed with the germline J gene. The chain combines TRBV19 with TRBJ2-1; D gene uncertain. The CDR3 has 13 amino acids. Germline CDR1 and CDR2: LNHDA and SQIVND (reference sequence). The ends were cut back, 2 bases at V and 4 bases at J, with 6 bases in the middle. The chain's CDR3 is CASSIQLYNEQFF. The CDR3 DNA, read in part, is TGTGCCAGTAGTATACAACTTTACAATGAG.

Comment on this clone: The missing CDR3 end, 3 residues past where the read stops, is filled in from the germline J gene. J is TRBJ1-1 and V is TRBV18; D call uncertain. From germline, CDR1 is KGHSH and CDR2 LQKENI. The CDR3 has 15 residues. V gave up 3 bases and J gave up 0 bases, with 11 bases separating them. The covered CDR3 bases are TGTGCCAGCTCACCCCTCTTATCCGTGAACACTGAA. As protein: CASSPLLSVNTE. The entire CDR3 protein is CASSPLLSVNTEAFF.

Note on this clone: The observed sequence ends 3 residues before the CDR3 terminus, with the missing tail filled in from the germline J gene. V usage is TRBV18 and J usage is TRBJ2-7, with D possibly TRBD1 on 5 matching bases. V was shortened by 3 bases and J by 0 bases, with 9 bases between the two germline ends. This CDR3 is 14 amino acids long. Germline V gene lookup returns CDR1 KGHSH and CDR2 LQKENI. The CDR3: CASSPRASSYEQYF. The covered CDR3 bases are TGTGCCAGCTCACCCAGGGCCTCCTCCTACGAG.

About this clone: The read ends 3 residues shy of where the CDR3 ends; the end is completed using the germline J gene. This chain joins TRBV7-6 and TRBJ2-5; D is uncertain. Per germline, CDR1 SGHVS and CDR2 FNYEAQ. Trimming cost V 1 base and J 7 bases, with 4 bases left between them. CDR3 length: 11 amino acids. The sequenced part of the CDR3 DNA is TGTGCCAGCAGCTTAGAGGCGACC. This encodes CASSLEAT. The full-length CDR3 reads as CASSLEATQYF.

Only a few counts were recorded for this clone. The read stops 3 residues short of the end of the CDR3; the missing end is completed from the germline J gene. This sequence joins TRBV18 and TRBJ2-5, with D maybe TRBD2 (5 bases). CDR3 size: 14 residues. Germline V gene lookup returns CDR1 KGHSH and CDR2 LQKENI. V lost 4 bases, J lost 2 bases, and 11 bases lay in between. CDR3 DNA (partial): TGTGCCAGCTCACTGCGACGGGGACAAGAGACC. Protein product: CASSLRRGQET. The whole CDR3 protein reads CASSLRRGQETQYF.

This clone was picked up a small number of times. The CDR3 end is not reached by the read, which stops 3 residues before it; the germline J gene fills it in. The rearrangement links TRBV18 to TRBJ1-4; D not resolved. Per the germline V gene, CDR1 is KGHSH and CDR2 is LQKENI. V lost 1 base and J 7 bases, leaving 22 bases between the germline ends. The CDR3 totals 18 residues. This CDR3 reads CASSPLAGLRTGREKLFF. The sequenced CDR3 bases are TGTGCCAGCTCACCACTGGCAGGCCTTAGAACTGGGCGTGAAAAA.

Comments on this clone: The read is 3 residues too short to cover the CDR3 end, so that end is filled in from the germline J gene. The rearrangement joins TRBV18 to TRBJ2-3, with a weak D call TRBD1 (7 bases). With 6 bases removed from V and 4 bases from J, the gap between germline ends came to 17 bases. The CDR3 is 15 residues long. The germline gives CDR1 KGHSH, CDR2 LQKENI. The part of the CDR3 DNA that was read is TGTGCCAGCTCTGACCGACAGGGAGGATCAGATACG. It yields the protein CASSDRQGGSDT. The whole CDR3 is CASSDRQGGSDTQYF.

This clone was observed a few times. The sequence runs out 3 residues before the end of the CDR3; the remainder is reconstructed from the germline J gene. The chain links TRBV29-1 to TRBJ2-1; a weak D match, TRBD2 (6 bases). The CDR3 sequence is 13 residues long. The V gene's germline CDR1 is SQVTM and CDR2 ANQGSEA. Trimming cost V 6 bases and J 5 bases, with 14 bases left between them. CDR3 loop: CSVGSGEDNEQFF. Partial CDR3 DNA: TGCAGCGTCGGGAGCGGAGAAGACAATGAG.

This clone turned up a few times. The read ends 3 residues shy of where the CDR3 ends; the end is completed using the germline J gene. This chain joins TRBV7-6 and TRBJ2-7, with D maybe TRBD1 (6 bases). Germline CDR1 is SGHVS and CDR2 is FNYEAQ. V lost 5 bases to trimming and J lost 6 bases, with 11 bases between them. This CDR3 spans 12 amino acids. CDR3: CASSPTGFEQYF. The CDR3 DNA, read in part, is TGTGCCAGCAGCCCCACAGGGTTCGAG.

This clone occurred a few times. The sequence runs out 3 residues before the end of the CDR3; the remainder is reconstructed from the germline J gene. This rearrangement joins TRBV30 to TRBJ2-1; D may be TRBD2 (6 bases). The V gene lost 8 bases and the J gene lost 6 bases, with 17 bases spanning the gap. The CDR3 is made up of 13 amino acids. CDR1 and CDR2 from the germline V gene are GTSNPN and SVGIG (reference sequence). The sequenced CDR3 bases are TGTGCCCTGCGACGGCCCGGGGGCAATGAG. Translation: CALRRPGGNE. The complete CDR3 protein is CALRRPGGNEQFF. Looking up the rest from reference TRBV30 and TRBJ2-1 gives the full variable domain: SQTIHQWPATLVQPVGSPLSLECTVEGTSNPNLYWYRQAAGRGLQLLFYSVGIGQISSEVPQNLSASRPQDRQFILSSKKLLLSDSGFYLCALRRPGGNEQFFGPGTRLTVL.

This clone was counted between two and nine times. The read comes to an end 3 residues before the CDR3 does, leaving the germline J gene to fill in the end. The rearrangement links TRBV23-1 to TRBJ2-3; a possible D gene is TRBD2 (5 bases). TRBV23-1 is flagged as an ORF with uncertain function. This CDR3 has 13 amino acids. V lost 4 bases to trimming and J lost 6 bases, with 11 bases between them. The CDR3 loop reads CASSPSGLDTQYF. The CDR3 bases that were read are TGCGCCAGCAGTCCCTCGGGGTTGGATACG.

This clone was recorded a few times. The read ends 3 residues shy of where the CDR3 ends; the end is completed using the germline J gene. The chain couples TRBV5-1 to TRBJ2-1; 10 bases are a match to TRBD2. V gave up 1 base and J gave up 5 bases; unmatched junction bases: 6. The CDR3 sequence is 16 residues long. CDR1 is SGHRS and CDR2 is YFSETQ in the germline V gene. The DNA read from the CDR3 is TGCGCCAGCAGCTTGTTAGCGGGAGGTATAGACAATGAG. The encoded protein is CASSLLAGGIDNE. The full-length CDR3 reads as CASSLLAGGIDNEQFF.

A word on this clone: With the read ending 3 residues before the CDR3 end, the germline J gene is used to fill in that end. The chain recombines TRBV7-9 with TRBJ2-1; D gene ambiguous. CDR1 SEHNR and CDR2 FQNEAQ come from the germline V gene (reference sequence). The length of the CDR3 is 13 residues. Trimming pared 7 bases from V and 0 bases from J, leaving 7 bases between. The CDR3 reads CASTPISYNEQFF. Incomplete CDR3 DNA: TGTGCCAGCACCCCTATCTCCTACAATGAG.

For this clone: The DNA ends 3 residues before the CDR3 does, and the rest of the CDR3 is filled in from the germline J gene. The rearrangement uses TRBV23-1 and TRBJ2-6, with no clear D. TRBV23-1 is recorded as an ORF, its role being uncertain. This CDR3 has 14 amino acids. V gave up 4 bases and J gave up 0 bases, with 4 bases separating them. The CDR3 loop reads CASSLVSGANVLTF. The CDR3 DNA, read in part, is TGCGCCAGCAGTCTAGTCTCTGGGGCCAACGTC.

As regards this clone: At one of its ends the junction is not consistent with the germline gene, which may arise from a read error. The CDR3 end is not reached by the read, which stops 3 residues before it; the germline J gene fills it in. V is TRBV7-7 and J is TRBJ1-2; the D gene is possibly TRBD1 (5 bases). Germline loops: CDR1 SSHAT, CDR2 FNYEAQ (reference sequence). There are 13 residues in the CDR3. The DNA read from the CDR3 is TGTGCTAGCAGCCAGGGCCCAGGCTATGGC. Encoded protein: CASSQGPGYG. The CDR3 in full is CASSQGPGYGYTF.

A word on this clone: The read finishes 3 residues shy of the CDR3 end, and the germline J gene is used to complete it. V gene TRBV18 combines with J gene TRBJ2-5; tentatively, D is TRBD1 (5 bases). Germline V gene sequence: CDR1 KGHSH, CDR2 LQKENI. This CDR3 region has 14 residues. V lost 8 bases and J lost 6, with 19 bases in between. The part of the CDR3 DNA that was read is TGTGCCAGCAACCTAGGGGCAAATGAGAAGACC. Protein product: CASNLGANEKT. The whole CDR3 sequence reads CASNLGANEKTQYF.

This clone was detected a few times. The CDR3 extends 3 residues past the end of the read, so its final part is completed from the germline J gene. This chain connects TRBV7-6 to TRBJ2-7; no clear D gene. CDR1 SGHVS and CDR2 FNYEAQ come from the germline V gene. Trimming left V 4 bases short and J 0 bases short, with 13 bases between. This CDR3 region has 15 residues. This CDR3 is CASSSPVGFSYEQYF. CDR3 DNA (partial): TGTGCCAGCAGCTCCCCGGTCGGGTTCTCCTACGAG.

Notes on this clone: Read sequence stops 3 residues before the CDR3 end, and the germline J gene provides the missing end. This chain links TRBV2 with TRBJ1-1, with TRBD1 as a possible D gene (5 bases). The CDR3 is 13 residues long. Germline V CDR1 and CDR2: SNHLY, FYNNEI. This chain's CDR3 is CASSEQEAGGAFF. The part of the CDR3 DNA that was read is TGTGCCAGCAGTGAACAGGAGGCGGGGGGA.

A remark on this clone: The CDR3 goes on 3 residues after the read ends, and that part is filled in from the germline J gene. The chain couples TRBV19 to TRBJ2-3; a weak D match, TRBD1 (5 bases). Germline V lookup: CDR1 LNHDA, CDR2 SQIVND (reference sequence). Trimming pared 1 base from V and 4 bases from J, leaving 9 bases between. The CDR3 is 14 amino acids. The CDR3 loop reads CASSIVRGADTQYF. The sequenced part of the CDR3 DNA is TGTGCCAGTAGTATAGTTAGGGGCGCAGATACG.